Given below is one T cell receptor beta chain in context. The source of the sample is a study of cytomegalovirus exposure and HLA in healthy donors. For the study at large: Earlier, almost 120 million unique TCR beta sequences were recovered from about 170 million T cells by an analysis.

PCR involved 60 Vbeta and 13 Jbeta primers. Clones were read by immunoSEQ multiplex PCR, and TCRdb kept only the in-frame ones, dropping some. The table includes about 170,000 clones, more than 80% detected once. V lost 4 bases and J lost 5, with 16 bases in between. The CDR3 is made up of 15 amino acids. Germline CDR1 SGHRS, CDR2 YFSETQ. The chain employs TRBV5-1 and TRBJ1-5, with D tentatively TRBD1 (5 bases). This TCR derives from a man younger than 30 in good health and CMV-seronegative. Sequenced: PBMCs. In nucleotides, the CDR3 is TGCGCCAGCAGCCCATTGGGGGGAAGGGATCAGCCCCAGCATTTT. Translated, it gives CASSPLGGRDQPQHF.